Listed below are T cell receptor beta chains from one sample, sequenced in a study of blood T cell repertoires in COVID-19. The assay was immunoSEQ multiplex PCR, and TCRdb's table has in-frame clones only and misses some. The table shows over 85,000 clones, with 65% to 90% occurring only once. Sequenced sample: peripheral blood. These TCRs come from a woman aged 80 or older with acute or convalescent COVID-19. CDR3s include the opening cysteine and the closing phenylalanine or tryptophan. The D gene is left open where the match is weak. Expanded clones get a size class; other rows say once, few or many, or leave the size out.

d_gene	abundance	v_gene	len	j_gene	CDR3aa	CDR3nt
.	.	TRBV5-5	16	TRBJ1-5	CASSLVPGQSNQPQHF	TGTGCCAGCAGCCTCGTCCCTGGACAGAGCAATCAGCCCCAGCATTTT
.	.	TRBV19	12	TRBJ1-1	CASTRGNTEAFF	TGTGCCAGTACCCGAGGGAACACTGAAGCTTTCTTT
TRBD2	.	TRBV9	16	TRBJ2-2	CASSATSDPNTGELFF	TGTGCCAGCAGCGCCACTAGCGACCCGAACACCGGGGAGCTGTTTTTT
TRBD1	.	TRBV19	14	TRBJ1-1	CASSPRTGNTEAFF	TGTGCCAGTAGTCCACGGACAGGGAACACTGAAGCTTTCTTT
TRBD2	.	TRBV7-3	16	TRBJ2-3	CASSRAGGANRETQYF	TGTGCCAGCAGCCGCGCGGGGGGAGCCAACAGGGAGACGCAGTATTTT
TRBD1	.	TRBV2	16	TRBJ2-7	CATLHLSGQGAAEQYF	TGTGCCACCCTTCATCTGTCGGGACAGGGGGCAGCCGAGCAGTACTTC
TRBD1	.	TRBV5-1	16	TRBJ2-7	CASSGALDRGLDEQYF	TGCGCCAGCAGCGGAGCCTTGGACAGGGGGCTCGACGAGCAGTACTTC
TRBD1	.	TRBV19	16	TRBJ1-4	CASSMRDRGINEKLFF	TGTGCCAGTAGTATGAGGGACAGAGGAATTAATGAAAAACTGTTTTTT
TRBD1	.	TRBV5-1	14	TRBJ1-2	CASSLTTGAGGYTF	TGCGCCAGCAGCTTGACCACAGGGGCGGGTGGCTACACCTTC
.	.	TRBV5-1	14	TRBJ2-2	CASSLAGGTGELFF	TGCGCCAGCAGCTTGGCCGGGGGCACCGGGGAGCTGTTTTTT
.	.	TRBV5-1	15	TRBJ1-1	CASSLERGGGTEAFF	TGCGCCAGCAGCTTGGAACGGGGGGGCGGCACTGAAGCTTTCTTT
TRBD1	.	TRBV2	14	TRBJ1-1	CASSWDRLNTEAFF	TGTGCCAGCAGTTGGGACAGGTTGAACACTGAAGCTTTCTTT
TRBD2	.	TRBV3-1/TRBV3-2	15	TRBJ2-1	CASSQGASGANEQFF	TGTGCCAGCAGCCAAGGGGCTAGCGGGGCCAATGAGCAGTTCTTC
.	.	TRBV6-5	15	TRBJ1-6	CASGGTALADSPLHF	TGTGCCAGCGGCGGGACGGCCTTAGCGGATTCACCCCTCCACTTT
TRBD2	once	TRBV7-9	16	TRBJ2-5	CASSLGLSGGEETQYF	TGTGCCAGCAGCTTAGGGCTGAGCGGGGGGGAAGAGACCCAGTACTTC
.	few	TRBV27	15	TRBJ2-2	CASSFRRGGTGELFF	TGTGCCAGCAGTTTTCGGAGGGGGGGCACCGGGGAGCTGTTTTTT
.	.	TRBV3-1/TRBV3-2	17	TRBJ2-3	CASSGQPGGPVTDTQYF	TGTGCCAGCAGCGGCCAGCCGGGGGGCCCTGTCACAGATACGCAGTATTTT
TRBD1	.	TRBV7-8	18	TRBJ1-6	CASSLRQGRGSYNSPLHF	TGTGCCAGCAGCCTCAGACAGGGACGAGGCTCCTATAATTCACCCCTCCACTTT
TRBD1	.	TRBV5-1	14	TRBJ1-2	CASSSTGDNYGYTF	TGCGCCAGCAGCTCGACAGGGGACAACTATGGCTACACCTTC
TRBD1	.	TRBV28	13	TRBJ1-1	CASSKDRDTEAFF	TGTGCCAGCAGTAAGGACAGGGACACTGAAGCTTTCTTT
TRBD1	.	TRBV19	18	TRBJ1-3	CASRTRPGQASSGNTIYF	TGTGCCAGTAGAACCCGCCCGGGACAGGCTAGCTCTGGAAACACCATATATTTT
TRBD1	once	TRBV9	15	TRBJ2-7	CASSVAAGGLYEQYF	TGTGCCAGCAGCGTAGCGGCAGGGGGCTTATACGAGCAGTACTTC